Listed below are T cell receptor beta chains from one sample, sequenced in a study of a mutant IDH1 vaccine in newly diagnosed glioma. Their cognate antigens are unknown. The table came from immunoSEQ multiplex PCR; TCRdb's copy has only in-frame clones and leaves some out. The repertoire holds some 48,000 clones, with 65% to 85% as singletons. The starting material was PBMCs, obtained from a glioma patient whose treatment included an IDH1 peptide vaccine. These receptors all come from a man aged 40-50 years with glioma. CDR3s include the opening cysteine and the closing phenylalanine or tryptophan. The D gene is left open where the match is weak. The size entry is marked missing in some rows and otherwise reads once, few, many or a size class.

v_call: TRBV5-1; clone_size: .; d_call: TRBD2; j_call: TRBJ2-2; cdr3_nt: TGCGCCAGCAGCGCCCTAGCGGGGGCCAACACCGGGGAGCTGTTTTTT; cdr3_aa: CASSALAGANTGELFF
v_call: TRBV5-4; clone_size: .; d_call: .; j_call: TRBJ2-7; cdr3_nt: TGTGCCAGCAGCCCCGAGGGGAGCTCCTACGAGCAGTACTTC; cdr3_aa: CASSPEGSSYEQYF
v_call: TRBV7-9; clone_size: .; d_call: .; j_call: TRBJ1-1; cdr3_nt: TGTGCCAGCAGCTTAGGTGGCACGAACACTGAAGCTTTCTTT; cdr3_aa: CASSLGGTNTEAFF
v_call: TRBV19; clone_size: .; d_call: .; j_call: TRBJ2-7; cdr3_nt: TGTGCCAGTAGTATAGTAGGGCAGGACGAGCAGTACTTC; cdr3_aa: CASSIVGQDEQYF
v_call: TRBV11-2; clone_size: .; d_call: .; j_call: TRBJ1-2; cdr3_nt: TGTGCCAGCAGAGATCGGGGAGGTGCTAACTATGGCTACACCTTC; cdr3_aa: CASRDRGGANYGYTF
v_call: TRBV15; clone_size: .; d_call: .; j_call: TRBJ2-7; cdr3_nt: TGTGCCACCAGCAGAGACAGGGTGGGCTACGAGCAGTACTTC; cdr3_aa: CATSRDRVGYEQYF
v_call: TRBV5-1; clone_size: few; d_call: TRBD1; j_call: TRBJ2-3; cdr3_nt: TGCGCCAGCAGCTCAGGGACAGACACAGATACGCAGTATTTT; cdr3_aa: CASSSGTDTDTQYF
v_call: TRBV5-1; clone_size: .; d_call: .; j_call: TRBJ2-7; cdr3_nt: TGCGCCAGCAGCCCCGGACAGCCGGGCCTCTACGAGCAGTACTTC; cdr3_aa: CASSPGQPGLYEQYF
v_call: TRBV4-1; clone_size: few; d_call: TRBD1; j_call: TRBJ2-7; cdr3_nt: TGCGCCAGCAGCCAAGGGTGGGGACAGGCCTCCTACGAGCAGTACTTC; cdr3_aa: CASSQGWGQASYEQYF
v_call: TRBV4-1; clone_size: .; d_call: TRBD1; j_call: TRBJ1-5; cdr3_nt: TGCGCCAGCAGCCCTACAGGGGATCAGCCCCAGCATTTT; cdr3_aa: CASSPTGDQPQHF
v_call: TRBV19; clone_size: .; d_call: TRBD1; j_call: TRBJ1-2; cdr3_nt: TGTGCCAGTAGCGCACAGGGGGCTAACTATGGCTACACCTTC; cdr3_aa: CASSAQGANYGYTF
v_call: TRBV7-2; clone_size: once; d_call: .; j_call: TRBJ2-2; cdr3_nt: TGTGCCAGCACCCGAGGGGGGGGCCGGACCGGGGAGCTGTTTTTT; cdr3_aa: CASTRGGGRTGELFF
v_call: TRBV6-5; clone_size: few; d_call: .; j_call: TRBJ1-6; cdr3_nt: TGTGCCAGCAGTTACTCTCGGGGCAGGGATTCACCCCTCCACTTT; cdr3_aa: CASSYSRGRDSPLHF
v_call: TRBV29-1; clone_size: .; d_call: TRBD1; j_call: TRBJ2-3; cdr3_nt: TGCAGCGTTGAAGGGGGACAGGGAGGAGATACGCAGTATTTT; cdr3_aa: CSVEGGQGGDTQYF
v_call: TRBV5-1; clone_size: .; d_call: .; j_call: TRBJ1-1; cdr3_nt: TGCGCCAGCAGCTTGGGGACATCGACGCGGGCGAACACTGAAGCTTTCTTT; cdr3_aa: CASSLGTSTRANTEAFF
v_call: TRBV6-1; clone_size: .; d_call: .; j_call: TRBJ1-1; cdr3_nt: TGTGCCAGCAGGCTCGCATGGGACACTGAAGCTTTCTTT; cdr3_aa: CASRLAWDTEAFF
v_call: TRBV9; clone_size: .; d_call: TRBD1; j_call: TRBJ2-1; cdr3_nt: TGTGCCAGCAGAGACACAGGGGGAACCTACAATGAGCAGTTCTTC; cdr3_aa: CASRDTGGTYNEQFF
v_call: TRBV6-5; clone_size: .; d_call: .; j_call: TRBJ1-1; cdr3_nt: TGTGCCAGCAGTTACGGGCGGGGGAGAGCTTTCTTT; cdr3_aa: CASSYGRGRAFF
v_call: TRBV11-3; clone_size: few; d_call: .; j_call: TRBJ2-2; cdr3_nt: TGTGCCAGCAGCACACAGGGCAGCGGGGAGCTGTTTTTT; cdr3_aa: CASSTQGSGELFF
v_call: TRBV5-6; clone_size: .; d_call: TRBD1; j_call: TRBJ2-7; cdr3_nt: TGTGCCAGCAGTCAGACAGGGTACGACGAGCAGTACTTC; cdr3_aa: CASSQTGYDEQYF
v_call: TRBV6-1; clone_size: .; d_call: .; j_call: TRBJ1-5; cdr3_nt: TGTGCCAGCAGTGAATCGTGGATTAGCAATCAGCCCCAGCATTTT; cdr3_aa: CASSESWISNQPQHF
v_call: TRBV4-1; clone_size: few; d_call: .; j_call: TRBJ1-1; cdr3_nt: TGCGCCAGCAGCCAAGAGCAGAAGGTAGAAGCTTTCTTT; cdr3_aa: CASSQEQKVEAFF
v_call: TRBV12-5; clone_size: .; d_call: TRBD1; j_call: TRBJ1-3; cdr3_nt: TGTGCTAGTGGTTTGGGAACAGGGGGGACCTCTGGAAACACCATATATTTT; cdr3_aa: CASGLGTGGTSGNTIYF
v_call: TRBV19; clone_size: .; d_call: .; j_call: TRBJ1-5; cdr3_nt: TGTGCCAGTAGTGCGGGGCAGGCGGGGAGTAGCAATCAGCCCCAGCATTTT; cdr3_aa: CASSAGQAGSSNQPQHF
v_call: TRBV2; clone_size: .; d_call: .; j_call: TRBJ1-6; cdr3_nt: TGTGCCAGCAAGGGGAGGCCACCCCTCCACTTT; cdr3_aa: CASKGRPPLHF
v_call: TRBV2; clone_size: .; d_call: TRBD1; j_call: TRBJ1-6; cdr3_nt: TGTGCCAGCAGTGAAATGGGACAGGGTCTATCACCCCTCCACTTT; cdr3_aa: CASSEMGQGLSPLHF
v_call: TRBV7-9; clone_size: .; d_call: .; j_call: TRBJ1-1; cdr3_nt: TGTGCCAGCAGCTCGATAATCGGGGTGTTCACTGAAGCTTTCTTT; cdr3_aa: CASSSIIGVFTEAFF
v_call: TRBV19; clone_size: few; d_call: .; j_call: TRBJ1-6; cdr3_nt: TGTGCCAGTAGGAGACCGGGGCTTAATTCACCCCTCCACTTT; cdr3_aa: CASRRPGLNSPLHF
v_call: TRBV5-1; clone_size: .; d_call: .; j_call: TRBJ1-2; cdr3_nt: TGCGCCAGCAGCTTATGGGGTTTGAATGGCGGCTACACCTTC; cdr3_aa: CASSLWGLNGGYTF